The 10 T cell receptor beta chains given below trace back to one sample, sequenced in a study of human T cells and chemical hapten exposure. Time point indicated: pre-sensitization, week 0. Treatment specified: therapeutic diphenylcyclopropenone sensitization with weekly scalp DPC. TCRdb re-analysed the RACE reads in MiXCR, keeping a single row per CDR3 protein. The top ten clones hold less than 3% of a sample with 200,000 to 300,000 distinct CDR3 sequences, approximately 8.6% of them seen once. The sequences come from whole blood, collected in connection with sensitization to the hapten diphenylcyclopropenone (DPC). The receptors originated from a middle-aged woman with alopecia areata. Some clones in this sample may be carry-over from other donors' samples.

This chain uses TRBV5-1 with TRBJ2-5, with D perhaps matching TRBD1 or TRBD2 (6 bases each). Deletions cut 0 bases from V and 2 bases from J, with 11 bases between. Germline loops: CDR1 SGHRS, CDR2 YFSETQ. The CDR3 is 15 amino acids. The CDR3 coding sequence is TGCGCCAGCAGCTTGGCGGGCGGGACACAAGAGACCCAGTACTTC. Residues: CASSLAGGTQETQYF.

This clonotype was found many times. This sequence joins TRBV28 and TRBJ1-5, with unresolved D. The CDR3 is 13 amino acids. V was pared by 3 bases and J by 5 bases, with 8 bases between. Germline lookup yields CDR1 MDHEN and CDR2 SYDVKM. The CDR3, as DNA: TGTGCCAGCAGTTTGCCGAATTATCAGCCCCAGCATTTT. Its protein is CASSLPNYQPQHF.

This clonotype was observed a few times. This rearrangement joins TRBV4-2 to TRBJ2-7; 9 nucleotides agree with TRBD1. CDR1 and CDR2 (germline): LGHNA, YNFKEQ. The CDR3 consists of 15 residues. V dropped 0 bases and J dropped 4; count of bases not matched to a gene: 4. In DNA form, the CDR3 reads TGTGCCAGCAGCCAAGAAGGACAGGGGAGTTACGAGCAGTACTTC. This sequence encodes CASSQEGQGSYEQYF.

The chain links TRBV20-1 to TRBJ2-3; 12 bases map to TRBD2. This CDR3 contains 15 residues. Per the germline V gene, CDR1 is DFQATT and CDR2 is SNEGSKA (reference sequence). V was pared by 6 bases and J by 5 bases, with 9 bases of the junction left unmatched. Written as DNA, the CDR3 is TGCAGTGCGGGGGGACTAGCGGGTCTTCTAGATACGCAGTATTTT. Its translation is CSAGGLAGLLDTQYF.

V and J are TRBV12-3 or TRBV12-4 and TRBJ1-3, with D unclear. The CDR3 is 12 amino acids. V gave up 3 bases and J gave up 7 bases, with 7 bases separating them. The CDR3 region has the DNA TGTGCCAGCAGTTTCGCGAAGAACACCATATATTTT. It is translated as CASSFAKNTIYF.

This clonotype was seen many times. This chain joins TRBV2 and TRBJ1-5, with D possibly TRBD1 on 5 matching bases. Germline CDR1 and CDR2: SNHLY and FYNNEI. This CDR3 is built from 13 residues. The V end was cut by 7 bases, the J end by 5 bases, with 12 bases between. The CDR3 sequence is CASNAGLDQPQHF. In DNA, the CDR3 is TGTGCCAGCAATGCGGGGCTGGATCAGCCCCAGCATTTT.

The chain is built from TRBV28 and TRBJ2-5; TRBD2 agrees at 15 bases. CDR1 is MDHEN and CDR2 is SYDVKM in the germline V gene. With 5 bases clipped from V and 5 bases from J, the junction kept 15 bases outside the gene matches. The CDR3 has 19 residues. The CDR3 bases are TGTGCCAGCAGTCCCCTCCACGGGACTAGCGGGAGGCCAACGGAGACCCAGTACTTC. This codes for CASSPLHGTSGRPTETQYF.

The sample holds a few counts of this clonotype. V usage is TRBV30 and J usage is TRBJ2-1, with 13 bases identical to TRBD2. This CDR3 region has 15 residues. V trimming: 5 bases; J trimming: 9 bases; junction bases outside the gene matches: 10. The V gene's germline CDR1 is GTSNPN and CDR2 SVGIG (reference sequence). The CDR3 here is CAWARLAGGLSEQFF. Here the CDR3 DNA reads TGTGCCTGGGCAAGACTAGCGGGAGGACTGAGTGAGCAGTTCTTC.

This chain joins TRBV6-2 or TRBV6-3 and TRBJ2-1; maybe TRBD1 (6 bases). The CDR3 loop spans 13 amino acids. Germline CDR1 MNHEY, CDR2 SVGEGT. With 0 bases removed from V and 6 bases from J, the gap between germline ends came to 6 bases. The CDR3: CASSYSTGNEQFF. Written as DNA, the CDR3 is TGTGCCAGCAGTTACTCGACAGGCAATGAGCAGTTCTTC.

In this sample, this clonotype turned up a few times. This chain links TRBV12-3 or TRBV12-4 with TRBJ2-7, with D maybe TRBD1 (5 bases). CDR3 length equals 13 residues. V was clipped by 2 bases and J by 6 bases, with 11 bases between them. In DNA, the CDR3 is TGTGCCAGCAGTTTATTTGGGCAGGGCGAGCAGTACTTC. This encodes CASSLFGQGEQYF.